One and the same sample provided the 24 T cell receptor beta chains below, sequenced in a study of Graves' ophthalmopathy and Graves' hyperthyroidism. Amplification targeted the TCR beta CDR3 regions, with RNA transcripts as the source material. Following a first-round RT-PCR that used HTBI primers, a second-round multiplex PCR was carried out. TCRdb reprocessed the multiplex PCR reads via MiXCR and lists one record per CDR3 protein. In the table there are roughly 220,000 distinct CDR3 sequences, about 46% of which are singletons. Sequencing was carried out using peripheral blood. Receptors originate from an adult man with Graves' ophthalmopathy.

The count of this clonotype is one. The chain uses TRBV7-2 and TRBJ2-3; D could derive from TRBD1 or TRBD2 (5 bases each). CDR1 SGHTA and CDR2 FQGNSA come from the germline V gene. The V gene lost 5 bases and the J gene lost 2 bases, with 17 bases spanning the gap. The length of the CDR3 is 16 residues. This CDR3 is CASSLLEVGTTDTQYF. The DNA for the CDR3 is TGTGCCAGCAGCCTCCTTGAGGTGGGGACCACAGATACGCAGTATTTT.

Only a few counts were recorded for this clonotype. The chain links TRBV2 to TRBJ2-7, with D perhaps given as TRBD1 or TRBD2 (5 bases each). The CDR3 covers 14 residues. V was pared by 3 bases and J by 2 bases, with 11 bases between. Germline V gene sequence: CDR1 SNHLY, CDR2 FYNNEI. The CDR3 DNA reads TGTGCCAGCAGTGACTTGGGGGTTACCTACGAGCAGTACTTC. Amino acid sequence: CASSDLGVTYEQYF. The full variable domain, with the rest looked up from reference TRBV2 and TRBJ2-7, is EPEVTQTPSHQVTQMGQEVILRCVPISNHLYFYWYRQILGQKVEFLVSFYNNEISEKSEIFDDQFSVERPDGSNFTLKIRSTKLEDSAMYFCASSDLGVTYEQYFGPGTRLTVT.

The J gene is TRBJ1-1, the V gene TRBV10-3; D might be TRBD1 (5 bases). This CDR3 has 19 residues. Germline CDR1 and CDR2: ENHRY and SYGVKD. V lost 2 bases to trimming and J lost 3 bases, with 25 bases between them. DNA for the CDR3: TGTGCCATCAGTGAGCCGAGGGCAGGGTCAAATCCGGCGGACACTGAAGCTTTCTTT. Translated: CAISEPRAGSNPADTEAFF.

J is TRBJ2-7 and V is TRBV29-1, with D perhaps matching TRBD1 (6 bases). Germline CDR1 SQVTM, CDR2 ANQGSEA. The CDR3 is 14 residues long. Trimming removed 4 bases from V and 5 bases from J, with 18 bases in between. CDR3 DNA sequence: TGCAGCGTTGCGAGGGACACGGGTGGGGACGAGCAGTACTTC. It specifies CSVARDTGGDEQYF.

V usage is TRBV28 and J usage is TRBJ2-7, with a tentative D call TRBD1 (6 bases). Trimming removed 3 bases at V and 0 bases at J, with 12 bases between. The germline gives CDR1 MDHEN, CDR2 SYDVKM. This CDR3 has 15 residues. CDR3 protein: CASSLDSLLSYEQYF. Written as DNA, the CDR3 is TGTGCCAGCAGTTTGGACAGCCTACTCTCCTACGAGCAGTACTTC.

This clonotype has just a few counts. CDR3 nucleotides: TGCGCCAGCAGCTTGTCCCGCGGACTAGCGGGAGGGAATTTGGAGTACTTC. It encodes CASSLSRGLAGGNLEYF. The rearrangement joins TRBV5-1 to TRBJ2-7; TRBD2 agrees at 15 bases. V was pared by 1 base and J by 11 bases, with 13 bases of the junction left unmatched. This CDR3 region has 17 residues. CDR1 is SGHRS and CDR2 is YFSETQ in the germline V gene. Full variable domain (outside the CDR3, taken from reference TRBV5-1 and TRBJ2-7): KAGVTQTPRYLIKTRGQQVTLSCSPISGHRSVSWYQQTPGQGLQFLFEYFSETQRNKGNFPGRFSGRQFSNSRSEMNVSTLELGDSALYLCASSLSRGLAGGNLEYFGPGTRLTVT.

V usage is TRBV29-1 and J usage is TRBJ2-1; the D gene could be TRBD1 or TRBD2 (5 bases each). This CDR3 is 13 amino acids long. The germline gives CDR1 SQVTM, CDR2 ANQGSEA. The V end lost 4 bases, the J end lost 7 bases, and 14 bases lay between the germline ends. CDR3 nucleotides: TGCAGCGTTGTGGGACCATGGGAGAATGAGCAGTTCTTC. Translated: CSVVGPWENEQFF.

CDR3 protein: CASSFGTIDSFSGANVLTF. The DNA of the CDR3 is TGTGCCAGCAGTTTCGGCACCATCGACAGCTTCTCTGGGGCCAACGTCCTGACTTTC. The chain joins TRBV9 to TRBJ2-6, with TRBD1 as a possible D gene (5 bases). This CDR3 comprises 19 residues. Trimming removed 5 bases from V and 0 bases from J, with 21 bases in between. Germline CDR1 is SGDLS and CDR2 is YYNGEE.

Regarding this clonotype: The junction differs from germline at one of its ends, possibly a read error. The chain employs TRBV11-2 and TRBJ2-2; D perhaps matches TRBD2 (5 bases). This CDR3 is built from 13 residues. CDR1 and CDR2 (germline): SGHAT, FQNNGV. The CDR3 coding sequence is TGTGCCAGCAGTTTAGCGCTGACCGGGGAGCTGTTTTTT. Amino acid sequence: CASSLALTGELFF.

CDR3 in DNA: TGTGCCAGCTCAAGCGAAGTCGGACGCTATCAGCCCCAGCATTTT. Translation: CASSSEVGRYQPQHF. The gene calls are TRBV18 and TRBJ1-5; D unclear. V dropped 5 bases and J dropped 5 bases, with 16 bases sitting between them. CDR3 length: 15 amino acids. Germline V gene data show CDR1 as KGHSH and CDR2 as LQKENI.

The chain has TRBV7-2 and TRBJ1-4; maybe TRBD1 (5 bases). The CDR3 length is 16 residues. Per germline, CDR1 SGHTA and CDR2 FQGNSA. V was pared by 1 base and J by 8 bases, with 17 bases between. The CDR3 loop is CASSLEGARRDEKLFF. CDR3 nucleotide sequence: TGTGCCAGCAGCTTAGAAGGGGCCAGGCGTGACGAAAAACTGTTTTTT.

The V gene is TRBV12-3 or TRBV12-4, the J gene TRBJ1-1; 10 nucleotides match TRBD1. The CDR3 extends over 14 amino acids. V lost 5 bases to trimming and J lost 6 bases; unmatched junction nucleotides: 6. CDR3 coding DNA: TGTGCCAGCAGTGCCCGGGACAGGGGACCTGAAGCTTTCTTT. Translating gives CASSARDRGPEAFF.

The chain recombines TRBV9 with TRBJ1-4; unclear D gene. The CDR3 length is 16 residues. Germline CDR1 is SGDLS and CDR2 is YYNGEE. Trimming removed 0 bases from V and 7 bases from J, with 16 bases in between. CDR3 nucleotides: TGTGCCAGCAGCGTAGATAGCGGCTGGGGAAGTGAAAAACTGTTTTTT. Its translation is CASSVDSGWGSEKLFF.

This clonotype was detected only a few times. The CDR3 is CATSRAGTYDRSGGEQYF. The CDR3 DNA reads as TGTGCCACCAGCAGAGCAGGTACTTACGACAGGTCCGGAGGGGAGCAGTACTTC. The V and J genes are TRBV15 and TRBJ2-7; either TRBD1 or TRBD2 may fit D (6 bases each). Germline loops: CDR1 LNHNV, CDR2 YYDKDF (reference sequence). CDR3 length: 18 residues. V was trimmed by 1 base and J by 7 bases, leaving 26 bases between them.

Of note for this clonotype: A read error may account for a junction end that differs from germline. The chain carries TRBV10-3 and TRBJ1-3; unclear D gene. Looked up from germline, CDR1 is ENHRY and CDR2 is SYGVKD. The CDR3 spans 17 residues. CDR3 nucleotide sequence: TGTGCCAGCAGTTATCTTACTCTTCTTACCTCTGGAAACACCATATATTTT. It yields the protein CASSYLTLLTSGNTIYF.

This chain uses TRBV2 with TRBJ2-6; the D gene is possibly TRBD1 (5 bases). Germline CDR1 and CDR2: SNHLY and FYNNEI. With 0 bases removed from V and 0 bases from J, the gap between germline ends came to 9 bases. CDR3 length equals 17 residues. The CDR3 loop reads CASSEARQSSGANVLTF. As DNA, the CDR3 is TGTGCCAGCAGTGAAGCCAGACAGAGCTCTGGGGCCAACGTCCTGACTTTC.

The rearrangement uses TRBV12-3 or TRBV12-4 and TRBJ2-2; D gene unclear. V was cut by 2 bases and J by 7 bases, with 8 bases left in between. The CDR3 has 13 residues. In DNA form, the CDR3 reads TGTGCCAGCAGTTTAAGGGCAGACGGGGAGCTGTTTTTT. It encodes CASSLRADGELFF.

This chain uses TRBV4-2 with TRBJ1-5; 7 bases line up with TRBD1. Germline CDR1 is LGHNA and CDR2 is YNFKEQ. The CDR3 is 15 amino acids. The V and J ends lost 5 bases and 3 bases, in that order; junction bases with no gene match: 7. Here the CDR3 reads CASSFRDSVNQPQHF. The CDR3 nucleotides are TGTGCCAGCAGCTTCCGGGACAGCGTCAATCAGCCCCAGCATTTT.

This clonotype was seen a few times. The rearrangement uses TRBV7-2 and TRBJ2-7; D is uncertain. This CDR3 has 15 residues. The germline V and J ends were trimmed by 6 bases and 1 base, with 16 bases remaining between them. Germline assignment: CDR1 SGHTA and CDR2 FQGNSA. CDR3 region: CASSFESGPSYEQYF. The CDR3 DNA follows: TGTGCCAGCAGTTTCGAGTCGGGCCCGTCCTACGAGCAGTACTTC. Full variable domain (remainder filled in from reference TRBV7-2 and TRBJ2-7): GAGVSQSPSNKVTEKGKDVELRCDPISGHTALYWYRQSLGQGLEFLIYFQGNSAPDKSGLPSDRFSAERTGGSVSTLTIQRTQQEDSAVYLCASSFESGPSYEQYFGPGTRLTVT.

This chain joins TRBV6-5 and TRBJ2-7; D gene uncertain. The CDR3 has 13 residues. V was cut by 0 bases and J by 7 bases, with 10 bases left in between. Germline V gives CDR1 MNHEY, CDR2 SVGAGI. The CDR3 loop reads CASSYSRVEEQYF. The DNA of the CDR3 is TGTGCCAGCAGTTACTCCCGGGTCGAGGAGCAGTACTTC.

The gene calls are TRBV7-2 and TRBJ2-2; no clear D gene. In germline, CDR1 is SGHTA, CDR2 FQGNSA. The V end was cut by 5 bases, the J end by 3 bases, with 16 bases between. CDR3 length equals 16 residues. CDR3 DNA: TGTGCCAGCAGCCCCCTGGGCGGAGAACACACCGGGGAGCTGTTTTTT. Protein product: CASSPLGGEHTGELFF.

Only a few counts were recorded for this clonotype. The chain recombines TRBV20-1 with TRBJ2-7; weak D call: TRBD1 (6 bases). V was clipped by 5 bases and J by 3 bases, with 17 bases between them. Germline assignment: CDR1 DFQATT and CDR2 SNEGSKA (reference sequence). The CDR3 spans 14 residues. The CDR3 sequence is CSAPNRDTFYEQYF. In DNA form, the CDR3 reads TGCAGTGCTCCAAACCGGGACACCTTCTACGAGCAGTACTTC.

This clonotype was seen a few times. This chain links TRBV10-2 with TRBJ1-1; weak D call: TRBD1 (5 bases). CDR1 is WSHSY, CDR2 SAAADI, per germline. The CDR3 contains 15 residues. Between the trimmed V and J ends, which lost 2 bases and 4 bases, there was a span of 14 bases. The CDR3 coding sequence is TGCGCCAGCAGTGAGCGGAGGGGCATCGGCACTGAAGCTTTCTTT. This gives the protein CASSERRGIGTEAFF.

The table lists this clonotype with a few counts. The CDR3 nucleotides read TGTGCCAGCAGGCGGGACTCCTCCGGGACCCAGTACTTC. This translates into CASRRDSSGTQYF. The J gene is TRBJ2-5, the V gene TRBV7-9; possibly TRBD2 for D (6 bases). The CDR3 extends over 13 amino acids. Germline CDR1 reads SEHNR; CDR2 reads FQNEAQ (reference sequence). V was trimmed by 6 bases and J by 7 bases, leaving 15 bases between them.